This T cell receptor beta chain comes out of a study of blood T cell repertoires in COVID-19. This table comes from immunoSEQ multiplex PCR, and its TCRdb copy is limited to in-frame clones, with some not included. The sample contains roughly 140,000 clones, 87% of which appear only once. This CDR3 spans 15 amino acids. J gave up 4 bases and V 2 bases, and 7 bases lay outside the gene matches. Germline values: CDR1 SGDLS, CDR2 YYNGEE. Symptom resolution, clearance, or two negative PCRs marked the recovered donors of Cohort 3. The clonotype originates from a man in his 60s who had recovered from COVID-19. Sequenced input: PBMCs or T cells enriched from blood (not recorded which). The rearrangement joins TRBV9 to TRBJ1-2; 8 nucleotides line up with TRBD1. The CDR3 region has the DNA TGTGCCAGCAGCGTTGCCGGACAGGGAGGCTATGGCTACACCTTC. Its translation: CASSVAGQGGYGYTF.